Sequencing of this T cell receptor beta chain was carried out in a study of OX40 agonist ivuxolimab in advanced cancers. Measured with immunoSEQ multiplex PCR; TCRdb has only the in-frame clones, and not every one. The sample shows about 15,000 clones, about three quarters of them seen only once. This clone was detected only a few times. The same CDR3 also results from other DNA sequences found in this sample. The V end lost 6 bases, the J end lost 4 bases, and 9 bases lay between the germline ends. The CDR3 is made up of 12 amino acids. In germline, CDR1 is SNHLY, CDR2 FYNNEI. The genes are TRBV2 and TRBJ1-1; D is undetermined. The TCR was taken from an adult with an advanced solid tumor such as melanoma, head and neck, liver or kidney cancer. The sample here was CD4+ or CD8+ T cells sorted from blood, taken in a trial of the OX40 agonist ivuxolimab. The CDR3 region is CASRDGGTEAFF. In nucleotides, the CDR3 is TGTGCCAGCAGGGACGGTGGCACTGAAGCTTTCTTT.